Listed here are 31 T cell receptor beta chains from one sample, sequenced in a study of cytotoxic CD8 clonotypes in ibrutinib-treated CLL (dated by TCRdb to about 2021). Preparation of the library involved the immunoSEQ multiplex PCR assay. The table was pulled from immuneACCESS by TCRdb, which kept in-frame rearrangements only. Such tables lose some clones; where checked, under half of the loss comes from unresolved V genes, and the rest has no known cause. Here the sample has around 310,000 clones; roughly 80% occur a single time. About 6.7% of the sample goes to the ten largest clones. The sample in question was PBMCs, obtained before ibrutinib treatment. Receptor source: a human donor with chronic lymphocytic leukemia.

The V and J genes are TRBV5-1 and TRBJ2-3; TRBD1 is a possible D gene (6 bases). V gave up 1 base and J gave up 2 bases, with 8 bases separating them. Germline CDR1 reads SGHRS; CDR2 reads YFSETQ. The length of the CDR3 is 14 residues. Here the CDR3 reads CASSLWTDTDTQYF. The CDR3 region has the DNA TGCGCCAGCAGCTTGTGGACAGACACAGATACGCAGTATTTT.

The chain is built from TRBV7-2 and TRBJ2-1, with D uncertain. The CDR3 contains 11 residues. Germline V gives CDR1 SGHTA, CDR2 FQGNSA. Trimming removed 5 bases from V and 9 bases from J, with 8 bases in between. CDR3 protein: CASSVPSEQFF. The CDR3 bases are TGTGCCAGCAGCGTACCTAGTGAGCAGTTCTTC.

The V gene is TRBV25-1, the J gene TRBJ2-7; 7 nucleotides align to TRBD1. This CDR3 has 13 amino acids. CDR1 is MGHDK, CDR2 SYGVNS, per germline. Trimming cost V 1 base and J 5 bases; bases outside gene matches: 2. The chain's CDR3 is CASSEWGQHEQYF. The CDR3 region has the DNA TGTGCCAGCAGTGAATGGGGACAGCACGAGCAGTACTTC.

The chain carries TRBV15 and TRBJ2-7; the match to TRBD1 covers 8 bases. Germline CDR1 reads LNHNV; CDR2 reads YYDKDF (reference sequence). This CDR3 region has 15 residues. V lost 1 base, J lost 4 bases, and 6 bases stayed unmatched. For the CDR3, the DNA is TGTGCCACCAGCAGAGGTTCACAGGGGGAATACGAGCAGTACTTC. Amino acid sequence: CATSRGSQGEYEQYF.

This chain links TRBV4-2 with TRBJ2-7; 10 bases are a match to TRBD1. Germline V gene data show CDR1 as LGHNA and CDR2 as YNFKEQ. The junction had 4 bases not matched to a gene; V was cut back by 6 bases and J by 5 bases. This CDR3 contains 13 residues. The CDR3 bases are TGTGCCAGCAGGACGACAGGGGGCAACGAGCAGTACTTC. It is translated as CASRTTGGNEQYF.

The chain couples TRBV15 to TRBJ1-2, with D possibly matching TRBD1 (6 bases). V shed 1 base and J shed 7 bases, with 13 bases lying between them. Germline V CDR1 and CDR2: LNHNV, YYDKDF (reference sequence). This CDR3 contains 14 residues. CDR3 protein: CATSRVGSGAGYTF. The CDR3 DNA reads TGTGCCACCAGCAGAGTTGGGTCAGGGGCTGGCTACACCTTC.

This chain links TRBV2 with TRBJ1-5; D possibly corresponds to TRBD1 (5 bases). V lost 1 base and J lost 4, with 8 bases in between. In germline, CDR1 is SNHLY, CDR2 FYNNEI. The CDR3 spans 14 residues. CDR3 nucleotides: TGTGCCAGCAGTGAAGTTGGGGGGAATCAGCCCCAGCATTTT. As protein: CASSEVGGNQPQHF.

This clone was observed a handful of times. The chain recombines TRBV5-1 with TRBJ2-1, with 11 bases fitting TRBD1. Germline CDR1 SGHRS, CDR2 YFSETQ. Losses at the gene ends were 3 bases for V and 6 bases for J; bases not matched to a gene: 5. The CDR3 consists of 15 residues. The CDR3 region is CASSSLGQGANEQFF. The CDR3 bases are TGCGCCAGCAGCTCTTTAGGACAGGGGGCCAATGAGCAGTTCTTC.

In DNA, the CDR3 is TGCGCCAGCAGCTTGGGTCTAGCGGGGGCCACAGATACGCAGTATTTT. Encoded protein: CASSLGLAGATDTQYF. V is TRBV5-1 and J is TRBJ2-3, with 10 bases that match TRBD2. This CDR3 has 16 amino acids. Germline CDR1 is SGHRS and CDR2 is YFSETQ. Unmatched junction bases numbered 3, after V lost 0 bases and J lost 2 bases.

CDR3 sequence reads: CASSLVTGRNTGELFF. The CDR3 bases are TGTGCCAGCAGCTTGGTCACAGGACGAAACACCGGGGAGCTGTTTTTT. This chain joins TRBV5-4 and TRBJ2-2; D may be TRBD1 (5 bases). Germline V CDR1 and CDR2: SGHNT, YYREEE (reference sequence). The germline V and J ends were trimmed by 0 bases and 2 bases, with 11 bases remaining between them. The CDR3 runs to 16 residues.

This clone was seen only a few times. V gene TRBV5-4 combines with J gene TRBJ2-1, with D uncertain. This CDR3 is built from 13 residues. The germline V gene has CDR1 SGHNT and CDR2 YYREEE (reference sequence). The V end was cut by 3 bases, the J end by 6 bases, with 10 bases between. As DNA, the CDR3 is TGTGCCAGCAGCTCGGCCGGTTTCAATGAGCAGTTCTTC. Residues: CASSSAGFNEQFF. The full variable domain, rest sourced from reference TRBV5-4 and TRBJ2-1, is ETGVTQSPTHLIKTRGQQVTLRCSSQSGHNTVSWYQQALGQGPQFIFQYYREEENGRGNFPPRFSGLQFPNYSSELNVNALELDDSALYLCASSSAGFNEQFFGPGTRLTVL.

This chain joins TRBV7-9 and TRBJ1-5; D possibly corresponds to TRBD1 (6 bases). Trimming stripped 2 bases from V and 4 bases from J, with 15 bases between. The germline gives CDR1 SEHNR, CDR2 FQNEAQ (reference sequence). This CDR3 has 16 residues. The CDR3 sequence is CASSLRGGEENQPQHF. Here the CDR3 DNA reads TGTGCCAGCAGCTTACGGGGGGGCGAAGAAAATCAGCCCCAGCATTTT.

CDR3 protein: CASSRGRGREGMNTEAFF. As DNA, the CDR3 is TGTGCCAGTAGTAGAGGAAGGGGGCGAGAGGGAATGAACACTGAAGCTTTCTTT. The chain couples TRBV19 to TRBJ1-1; 7 nucleotides match TRBD1. In germline, CDR1 is LNHDA, CDR2 SQIVND (reference sequence). There are 18 residues in the CDR3. V shed 4 bases and J 0 bases; nucleotides not matched to a gene: 14.

CDR3 loop: CAWSVLRRQGIDGYTF. For the CDR3, the DNA is TGTGCCTGGAGTGTACTTCGGAGACAGGGGATCGATGGCTACACCTTC. The chain combines TRBV30 with TRBJ1-2; 8 bases map to TRBD1. CDR1 is GTSNPN, CDR2 SVGIG, per germline (reference sequence). The CDR3 spans 16 residues. J lost 6 bases, V lost 0 bases, and 12 bases had no gene match.

This chain links TRBV4-3 with TRBJ2-1; 11 bases line up with TRBD2. The CDR3 consists of 18 residues. The germline gives CDR1 LGHNA, CDR2 YSLEER. V lost 4 bases and J lost 5; bases outside the gene matches: 13. This CDR3 reads CASSPDILAGGRDNEQFF. CDR3 bases: TGCGCCAGCAGCCCAGACATCCTAGCGGGAGGACGGGACAATGAGCAGTTCTTC.

This clone was found once. The chain recombines TRBV7-6 with TRBJ2-5; 7 nucleotides align to TRBD1. The germline CDR1 and CDR2 sequences are SGHVS and FNYEAQ. Losses at the gene ends were 1 base for V and 4 bases for J; bases not matched to a gene: 6. The CDR3 has 15 residues. The CDR3 sequence is CASSLGSTGVETQYF. The CDR3 bases are TGTGCCAGCAGCTTAGGGTCTACAGGGGTAGAGACCCAGTACTTC.

V gene TRBV7-2 combines with J gene TRBJ2-1; 8 bases agree with TRBD2. CDR1 is SGHTA and CDR2 is FQGNSA in the germline V gene. This CDR3 contains 18 residues. Trimming took 3 bases from V and 1 from J; bases not matched to a gene: 11. The DNA of the CDR3 is TGTGCCAGCAGCTTCCCTAGCGGGTCATTTTTGTCCTACAATGAGCAGTTCTTC. Translating it yields CASSFPSGSFLSYNEQFF. Drawing the rest from reference TRBV7-2 and TRBJ2-1, the complete variable domain is GAGVSQSPSNKVTEKGKDVELRCDPISGHTALYWYRQSLGQGLEFLIYFQGNSAPDKSGLPSDRFSAERTGGSVSTLTIQRTQQEDSAVYLCASSFPSGSFLSYNEQFFGPGTRLTVL.

The chain carries TRBV19 and TRBJ1-1; D gene uncertain. Germline assignment: CDR1 LNHDA and CDR2 SQIVND (reference sequence). CDR3 length: 15 amino acids. Between the trimmed V and J ends, which lost 3 bases and 1 base, there was a span of 12 bases. The CDR3 nucleotides are TGTGCCAGTAGTATTCCGAAACTGTGGAACACTGAAGCTTTCTTT. It codes for CASSIPKLWNTEAFF.

The rearrangement joins TRBV4-3 to TRBJ2-7, with 9 bases that match TRBD1. The CDR3 length is 16 residues. Germline values: CDR1 LGHNA, CDR2 YSLEER. V gave up 3 bases and J gave up 6 bases; unmatched junction bases: 12. The CDR3 DNA sequence: TGCGCCAGCAGCCAGGATCCGGGACAGGGCTTCGCCGAGCAGTACTTC. It translates to CASSQDPGQGFAEQYF.

The chain couples TRBV14 to TRBJ2-7, with D unresolved. V lost 0 bases to trimming and J lost 3 bases, with 9 bases between them. The CDR3 is 14 amino acids. Germline V lookup: CDR1 SGHDN, CDR2 FVKESK. CDR3 amino acids: CASSQDSWDYEQYF. The CDR3 DNA reads as TGTGCCAGCAGCCAAGATAGTTGGGACTACGAGCAGTACTTC.

The J gene is TRBJ2-1, the V gene TRBV5-1; 11 bases align to TRBD2. The CDR3 is 18 residues long. Per germline, CDR1 SGHRS and CDR2 YFSETQ. V dropped 7 bases and J dropped 5; count of bases not matched to a gene: 17. In DNA form, the CDR3 reads TGCGCCAGCGCAAGCAATGGATATCTAGCGGGAGGCAACAATGAGCAGTTCTTC. Its protein product is CASASNGYLAGGNNEQFF.

The chain has TRBV9 and TRBJ2-3; 10 positions match TRBD2. The V and J ends lost 0 bases and 2 bases, in that order; junction bases with no gene match: 9. In germline, CDR1 is SGDLS, CDR2 YYNGEE. This CDR3 is 18 amino acids long. The CDR3 DNA reads TGTGCCAGCAGCGTAGCTACTAGGAGCGGGAGGGACACAGATACGCAGTATTTT. Amino acid sequence: CASSVATRSGRDTDTQYF.

The chain links TRBV4-2 to TRBJ1-3, with D unresolved. Trimming cost V 4 bases and J 0 bases, with 7 bases left between them. Germline CDR1 and CDR2: LGHNA and YNFKEQ. The length of the CDR3 is 14 residues. The CDR3 region has the DNA TGTGCCAGCAGCCCGATCGGCTCTGGAAACACCATATATTTT. This encodes CASSPIGSGNTIYF.

The V and J genes are TRBV30 and TRBJ1-2; no clear D. Germline V lookup: CDR1 GTSNPN, CDR2 SVGIG (reference sequence). This CDR3 spans 13 amino acids. Deletions cut 0 bases from V and 7 bases from J, with 12 bases between. The chain's CDR3 is CAWSVRADTGYTF. The CDR3 coding sequence is TGTGCCTGGAGTGTAAGGGCAGACACTGGCTACACCTTC. Together with reference TRBV30 and TRBJ1-2, the CDR3 gives the full variable domain: SQTIHQWPATLVQPVGSPLSLECTVEGTSNPNLYWYRQAAGRGLQLLFYSVGIGQISSEVPQNLSASRPQDRQFILSSKKLLLSDSGFYLCAWSVRADTGYTFGSGTRLTVV.

The chain employs TRBV15 and TRBJ2-3; 7 bases line up with TRBD2. CDR1 and CDR2 (germline): LNHNV, YYDKDF (reference sequence). The J segment lost 0 bases and the V segment lost 5 bases, leaving 5 bases of the junction unmatched. CDR3 length: 15 amino acids. CDR3 DNA sequence: TGTGCCACCAGCCCCAGGGAGGGCAGCACAGATACGCAGTATTTT. Its translation is CATSPREGSTDTQYF.

This sequence joins TRBV19 and TRBJ2-2; D not certain. The V gene lost 10 bases and the J gene lost 2 bases, with 14 bases spanning the gap. The CDR3 sequence is 14 residues long. CDR1 and CDR2 (germline): LNHDA, SQIVND (reference sequence). DNA for the CDR3: TGTGCCACCGTTTCCTACTCTAACACCGGGGAGCTGTTTTTT. Protein sequence: CATVSYSNTGELFF.

The chain recombines TRBV30 with TRBJ1-5, with 8 bases fitting TRBD1. The CDR3 contains 14 residues. Germline loops: CDR1 GTSNPN, CDR2 SVGIG (reference sequence). Unmatched junction bases numbered 4, after V lost 2 bases and J lost 4 bases. CDR3 amino acids: CAWSTDRGNQPQHF. CDR3 bases: TGTGCCTGGAGTACCGACAGGGGTAATCAGCCCCAGCATTTT. The whole variable domain, filled in from reference TRBV30 and TRBJ1-5, reads SQTIHQWPATLVQPVGSPLSLECTVEGTSNPNLYWYRQAAGRGLQLLFYSVGIGQISSEVPQNLSASRPQDRQFILSSKKLLLSDSGFYLCAWSTDRGNQPQHFGDGTRLSIL.

The V gene is TRBV15, the J gene TRBJ2-7; 9 nucleotides align to TRBD2. V shed 2 bases and J 2 bases; nucleotides not matched to a gene: 1. Looked up from germline, CDR1 is LNHNV and CDR2 is YYDKDF (reference sequence). The CDR3 is 14 amino acids. CDR3 protein: CATSRLAGTYEQYF. The CDR3 region has the DNA TGTGCCACCAGCAGACTAGCGGGAACCTACGAGCAGTACTTC.

V usage is TRBV30 and J usage is TRBJ2-7; D is unclear. V was cut by 2 bases and J by 7 bases, with 6 bases left in between. Germline CDR1 is GTSNPN and CDR2 is SVGIG (reference sequence). This CDR3 is 10 amino acids long. DNA of the CDR3: TGTGCCTGGAGTTCAAGGGAGCAGTACTTC. Translating gives CAWSSREQYF.

The chain couples TRBV7-9 to TRBJ2-7, with 12 bases matching TRBD2. The V segment lost 7 bases and the J segment 2 bases; nucleotides outside the gene matches: 3. The CDR3 has 14 amino acids. Germline CDR1 reads SEHNR; CDR2 reads FQNEAQ (reference sequence). The CDR3 DNA follows: TGTGCCAGCAACCTAGCGGGAGGGCCCTACGAGCAGTACTTC. Its translation is CASNLAGGPYEQYF.

The chain has TRBV6-1 and TRBJ1-3; D is uncertain. Germline CDR1 and CDR2: MNHNS and SASEGT. V gave up 6 bases and J gave up 0 bases, with 9 bases separating them. The CDR3 consists of 14 residues. The CDR3 region is CASRIGSSGNTIYF. CDR3 in DNA: TGTGCCAGCAGAATAGGGAGCTCTGGAAACACCATATATTTT.